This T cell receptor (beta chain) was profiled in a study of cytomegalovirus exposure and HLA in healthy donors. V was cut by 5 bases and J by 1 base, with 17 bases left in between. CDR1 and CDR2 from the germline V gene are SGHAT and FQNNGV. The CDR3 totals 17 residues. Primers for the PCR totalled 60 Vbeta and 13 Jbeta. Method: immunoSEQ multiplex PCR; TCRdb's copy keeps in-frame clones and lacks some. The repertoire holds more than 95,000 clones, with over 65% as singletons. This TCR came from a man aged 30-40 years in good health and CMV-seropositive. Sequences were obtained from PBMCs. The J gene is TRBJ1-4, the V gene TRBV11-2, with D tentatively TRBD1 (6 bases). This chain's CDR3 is CASSPRAGGKTNEKLFF. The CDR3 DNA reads TGTGCCAGCAGCCCAAGGGCGGGGGGCAAAACTAATGAAAAACTGTTTTTT.